A single sample is the source of the 32 T cell receptor beta chains below, sequenced in a study of blood T cell dynamics during melanoma immunotherapy. Generated by immunoSEQ multiplex PCR, the TCRdb table keeps only in-frame clones and is missing some. The sample yields several hundred clones, roughly 65% seen once. Time point denoted: week 3, after first cycle of checkpoint inhibitor. The source was central memory CD8+ T cells from blood, collected from a patient treated with checkpoint blockade. The receptors originated from a human donor with melanoma.

The chain links TRBV5-1 to TRBJ1-2; D is unresolved. Germline CDR1 SGHRS, CDR2 YFSETQ. There are 12 residues in the CDR3. Deletions cut 0 bases from V and 11 bases from J, with 11 bases between. Written as DNA, the CDR3 is TGCGCCAGCAGCTTGGATCACCCCCCTTACACCTTC. It specifies CASSLDHPPYTF.

This clone appeared a single time. The gene calls are TRBV6-1 and TRBJ2-5; D gene ambiguous. This CDR3 is built from 14 residues. V lost 6 bases, J lost 5 bases, and 16 bases lay in between. In germline, CDR1 is MNHNS, CDR2 SASEGT. The CDR3 here is CASSAGPSQETQYF. The CDR3 nucleotides read TGTGCCAGCAGCGCCGGTCCTTCCCAGGAGACCCAGTACTTC.

The V call is TRBV5-1, the J call TRBJ2-5; maybe TRBD2 (5 bases). Trimming pared 1 base from V and 2 bases from J, leaving 21 bases between. Germline CDR1 is SGHRS and CDR2 is YFSETQ. The CDR3 spans 18 residues. This CDR3 reads CASSLLRGRRLGQETQYF. The CDR3 DNA reads as TGCGCCAGCAGCTTGCTGCGCGGGCGGAGACTGGGGCAAGAGACCCAGTACTTC.

The J gene is TRBJ2-3, the V gene TRBV6-6; D not certain. Germline CDR1 reads MNHNY; CDR2 reads SVGAGI (reference sequence). The CDR3 length is 14 residues. V lost 2 bases to trimming and J lost 0 bases, with 6 bases between them. The CDR3 loop is CASSYQTSTDTQYF. CDR3 coding DNA: TGTGCCAGCAGTTACCAGACTAGCACAGATACGCAGTATTTT.

The chain couples TRBV7-3 to TRBJ2-1, with D possibly being TRBD1 (6 bases). Germline CDR1 SGHTA, CDR2 FQGTGA. V was shortened by 1 base and J by 7 bases, with 17 bases between the two germline ends. The CDR3 covers 16 residues. Written as DNA, the CDR3 is TGTGCCAGCAGCTTAAGTGCAGGGGCCCTGGGGAATGAGCAGTTCTTC. Encoded protein: CASSLSAGALGNEQFF.

The V and J genes are TRBV5-1 and TRBJ2-2, with D hard to call. The CDR3 extends over 13 amino acids. Trimming removed 6 bases at V and 4 bases at J, with 10 bases between. Germline loops: CDR1 SGHRS, CDR2 YFSETQ. The CDR3 protein is CASTKPGTGELFF. The CDR3 nucleotides are TGCGCCAGCACCAAACCGGGCACCGGGGAGCTGTTTTTT.

This chain links TRBV10-2 with TRBJ2-7; no clear D. CDR3 size: 17 residues. V lost 4 bases, J lost 0 bases, and 19 bases lay in between. The V gene's germline CDR1 is WSHSY and CDR2 SAAADI. CDR3 region: CASSVSWGTDHSYEQYF. DNA for the CDR3: TGCGCCAGCAGTGTCTCCTGGGGAACGGACCACTCCTACGAGCAGTACTTC.

By proportion, this clone is large. The J gene is TRBJ2-3, the V gene TRBV7-6; D is unclear. There are 14 residues in the CDR3. The germline V gene encodes CDR1 SGHVS and CDR2 FNYEAQ. V lost 2 bases and J lost 4, with 10 bases in between. The CDR3 nucleotides read TGTGCCAGCAGCTTATTGGGTCGCCCAGATACGCAGTATTTT. Its protein is CASSLLGRPDTQYF.

The table lists this clone with a few counts. J is TRBJ2-3 and V is TRBV6-1; 7 bases fit TRBD1. The germline gives CDR1 MNHNS, CDR2 SASEGT. CDR3 length: 15 amino acids. The J segment lost 1 base and the V segment lost 1 base, leaving 2 bases of the junction unmatched. In DNA form, the CDR3 reads TGTGCCAGCAGTGAAGTTACAGGGGGCACAGATACGCAGTATTTT. Its protein product is CASSEVTGGTDTQYF.

The chain combines TRBV9 with TRBJ1-2, with a weak D call TRBD1 (5 bases). CDR3 length: 17 amino acids. Germline V gene lookup returns CDR1 SGDLS and CDR2 YYNGEE. The germline V and J ends were trimmed by 3 bases and 1 base, with 19 bases remaining between them. The CDR3 is CASSANIGDGVNYGYTF. CDR3 coding DNA: TGTGCCAGCAGCGCAAACATCGGGGACGGAGTTAACTATGGCTACACCTTC.

The gene calls are TRBV16 and TRBJ1-2; D remains unclear. CDR1 and CDR2 (germline): KGHSY, FQNENV. V lost 4 bases and J 6 bases, leaving 15 bases between the germline ends. The CDR3 sequence is 14 residues long. CDR3 region: CASSPHSSRDGYTF. Written as DNA, the CDR3 is TGTGCCAGCAGCCCGCACTCCTCACGGGATGGCTACACCTTC. The complete variable domain, with remaining parts taken from reference TRBV16 and TRBJ1-2, reads GEEVAQTPKHLVRGEGQKAKLYCAPIKGHSYVFWYQQVLKNEFKFLISFQNENVFDETGMPKERFSAKCLPNSPCSLEIQATKLEDSAVYFCASSPHSSRDGYTFGSGTRLTVV.

The V gene is TRBV7-9, the J gene TRBJ2-1; 7 bases map to TRBD2. CDR1 is SEHNR, CDR2 FQNEAQ, per germline (reference sequence). After removal of 3 bases from V and 0 bases from J, the junction contained 8 bases not matched to a gene. CDR3 length: 17 amino acids. CDR3 in amino acids: CASSFTREGSSYNEQFF. The CDR3 nucleotides read TGTGCCAGCAGCTTTACAAGGGAGGGGAGCTCCTACAATGAGCAGTTCTTC.

The rearrangement joins TRBV2 to TRBJ2-7; possible D gene TRBD1, 6 bases. Germline assignment: CDR1 SNHLY and CDR2 FYNNEI. Trimming cost V 1 base and J 3 bases, with 10 bases left between them. This CDR3 comprises 14 residues. In nucleotides, the CDR3 is TGTGCCAGCAGTGAAGTCGGACAGAGCTACGAGCAGTACTTC. This translates into CASSEVGQSYEQYF.

The table lists this clone with a few counts. This chain connects TRBV4-1 to TRBJ2-5; 7 bases match TRBD1. The CDR3 has 15 amino acids. Germline V gene sequence: CDR1 MGHRA, CDR2 YSYEKL. Germline trimming cut 5 bases from V and 2 bases from J; bases unmatched to any gene: 8. Here the CDR3 DNA reads TGCGCCAGCAGCTACCGGGACAGATTACAAGAGACCCAGTACTTC. As protein: CASSYRDRLQETQYF.

In the case of this clone: Other nucleotide sequences from this sample produce the same CDR3. The V gene is TRBV5-1, the J gene TRBJ1-1, with 8 bases aligning to TRBD1. CDR1 and CDR2 (germline): SGHRS, YFSETQ. V dropped 3 bases and J dropped 8; count of bases not matched to a gene: 6. This CDR3 comprises 13 residues. CDR3 DNA sequence: TGCGCCAGCAGCTATACAGGGGGTGGGGAAGCTTTCTTT. Residues: CASSYTGGGEAFF.

Here the CDR3 reads CASIPTLAGGPYNEQFF. As DNA, the CDR3 is TGTGCCAGCATCCCTACTCTAGCGGGGGGTCCCTACAATGAGCAGTTCTTC. The rearrangement uses TRBV28 and TRBJ2-1, with TRBD2 matching over 11 bases. Per the germline V gene, CDR1 is MDHEN and CDR2 is SYDVKM. The CDR3 spans 17 residues. Trimming at V came to 7 bases and at J to 2 bases, leaving 10 bases not matched to a gene.

In nucleotides, the CDR3 is TGTGCCAGCAGCTCCCGGGACAGGGGGCGCAATGAGCAGTTCTTC. The encoded protein is CASSSRDRGRNEQFF. The genes are TRBV13 and TRBJ2-1, with 12 positions matching TRBD1. J gave up 6 bases and V 4 bases, and 4 bases lay outside the gene matches. The length of the CDR3 is 15 residues. Germline values: CDR1 PRHDT, CDR2 FYEKMQ (reference sequence).

In this sample, this clone turned up once. The genes are TRBV10-3 and TRBJ1-6; no definite D call. Germline V gene data show CDR1 as ENHRY and CDR2 as SYGVKD. Trimming removed 2 bases from V and 1 base from J, with 6 bases in between. CDR3 length: 15 residues. The CDR3 sequence is CAISEEGSYNSPLHF. CDR3 sequence (DNA): TGTGCCATCAGTGAGGAGGGATCCTATAATTCACCCCTCCACTTT.

In its sample, this clone was seen a few times. The V gene is TRBV9, the J gene TRBJ2-1; D assignment may be TRBD1 or TRBD2 (6 bases each). Germline V lookup: CDR1 SGDLS, CDR2 YYNGEE. The CDR3 has 15 residues. Trimming shortened V by 0 bases and J by 1 base, and 8 bases separated the two germline ends. CDR3 protein: CASSVAGASYNEQFF. The CDR3 nucleotides read TGTGCCAGCAGCGTAGCGGGGGCGTCCTACAATGAGCAGTTCTTC.

V usage is TRBV4-2 and J usage is TRBJ2-6, with D unresolved. This CDR3 has 16 amino acids. V lost 0 bases, J lost 0 bases, and 6 bases lay in between. Germline CDR1 and CDR2: LGHNA and YNFKEQ. This chain's CDR3 is CASSQDRTSGANVLTF. CDR3 DNA sequence: TGTGCCAGCAGCCAAGATAGGACCTCTGGGGCCAACGTCCTGACTTTC.

The chain employs TRBV27 and TRBJ2-7; 10 bases line up with TRBD1. The CDR3 spans 15 residues. Trimming cost V 2 bases and J 3 bases; bases outside gene matches: 4. CDR1 is MNHEY, CDR2 SMNVEV, per germline (reference sequence). The CDR3 region is CASSLGTGAFYEQYF. The CDR3 region has the DNA TGTGCCAGCAGTTTAGGGACAGGGGCCTTCTACGAGCAGTACTTC.

With respect to this clone: Other DNA sequences in this specimen translate into the identical CDR3. This sequence joins TRBV4-1 and TRBJ2-7; a possible D gene is TRBD2 (5 bases). With 4 bases removed from V and 4 bases from J, the gap between germline ends came to 11 bases. This CDR3 spans 13 amino acids. The germline V gene has CDR1 MGHRA and CDR2 YSYEKL. CDR3 protein: CASSLGIPYEQYF. DNA for the CDR3: TGCGCCAGCAGCCTCGGGATCCCATACGAGCAGTACTTC.

This clone was seen just once. The J gene is TRBJ2-1, the V gene TRBV5-1, with TRBD2 identical over 13 bases. This CDR3 has 17 residues. The germline gives CDR1 SGHRS, CDR2 YFSETQ. V lost 0 bases and J lost 6; bases outside the gene matches: 6. The CDR3 coding sequence is TGCGCCAGCAGCTTGGCGGGGACTAGCGGGGCGAGCAATGAGCAGTTCTTC. Translating gives CASSLAGTSGASNEQFF.

As to this clone: Other DNA variants within this sample encode the same CDR3. This sequence joins TRBV9 and TRBJ2-2; TRBD2 might be the D (5 bases). Deletions cut 3 bases from V and 8 bases from J, with 8 bases between. The CDR3 has 12 residues. Germline V gene lookup returns CDR1 SGDLS and CDR2 YYNGEE. The CDR3 reads CASSGRRGELFF. CDR3 DNA: TGTGCCAGCAGCGGGCGGAGGGGGGAGCTGTTTTTT.

This clone was counted a few times. The chain has TRBV5-1 and TRBJ2-2, with TRBD1 identical over 9 bases. The CDR3 runs to 15 residues. Unmatched junction bases numbered 0, after V lost 3 bases and J lost 0 bases. Germline V gene data show CDR1 as SGHRS and CDR2 as YFSETQ. CDR3 coding DNA: TGCGCCAGCAGCTGGACAGGGGCGAACACCGGGGAGCTGTTTTTT. It encodes CASSWTGANTGELFF.

This clone was detected only a few times. An end of the junction does not agree with germline; a read error may underlie this. The V and J genes are TRBV4-1 and TRBJ1-5; D is perhaps TRBD1 (6 bases). Per the germline V gene, CDR1 is MGHRA and CDR2 is YSYEKL. This CDR3 is 15 amino acids long. The CDR3 spells CASSQGMGAGQPQHF. The CDR3 DNA is TGCGCCAGCAGTCAAGGTATGGGGGCCGGCCAGCCCCAGCATTTT.

The V gene is TRBV7-2, the J gene TRBJ2-3; the D call may be TRBD1 or TRBD2 (5 bases each). The CDR3 contains 12 residues. Trimming took off 6 bases at V and 12 bases at J, with 16 bases between the two ends. Germline V gives CDR1 SGHTA, CDR2 FQGNSA. CDR3 bases: TGTGCCAGCAGTTTTGGGGACGCAACACAGTATTTT. Translation: CASSFGDATQYF.

The rearrangement uses TRBV5-2 and TRBJ2-3; TRBD2, the table's D call, lacks a check against the DNA. TRBV5-2 is an annotated pseudogene. This CDR3 has 17 amino acids. The CDR3 coding sequence is TGCGCCAGCAGCCAAGCGCCGCTAGCGGGAGACTCAGATACGCAGTATTTT. Translated, it gives CASSQAPLAGDSDTQYF.

The CDR3 protein is CASSLVGGGSNQPQHF. CDR3 nucleotides: TGTGCCAGCAGCCTAGTCGGGGGAGGGTCCAATCAGCCCCAGCATTTT. This sequence joins TRBV7-1 and TRBJ1-5; tentative D call: TRBD1 (5 bases). TRBV7-1 is an ORF for which the function is uncertain. V lost 5 bases to trimming and J lost 3 bases, with 17 bases between them. The CDR3 covers 16 residues.

The J gene is TRBJ2-1, the V gene TRBV6-1, with D possibly matching TRBD2 (5 bases). Trimming took off 1 base at V and 12 bases at J, with 13 bases between the two ends. Germline V gene data show CDR1 as MNHNS and CDR2 as SASEGT. This CDR3 has 13 amino acids. CDR3 DNA: TGTGCCAGCAGTGAAGAGGCTAGCTGGGGGCAGTTCTTC. Amino acids: CASSEEASWGQFF.

The chain combines TRBV6-1 with TRBJ2-7; 9 bases are shared with TRBD2. V lost 9 bases, J lost 3 bases, and 6 bases stayed unmatched. Germline CDR1 reads MNHNS; CDR2 reads SASEGT. This CDR3 is 13 amino acids long. The CDR3 here is CASRSGRFYEQYF. The CDR3 DNA reads as TGTGCCAGTCGTAGCGGGAGATTCTACGAGCAGTACTTC.

This clone appeared a few times. The V gene is TRBV5-1, the J gene TRBJ1-1; unclear D gene. Trimming left V 1 base short and J 4 bases short, with 11 bases between. Germline V gene data show CDR1 as SGHRS and CDR2 as YFSETQ. This CDR3 comprises 14 residues. The CDR3: CASSLLDLGTEAFF. In DNA, the CDR3 is TGCGCCAGCAGCTTGTTGGACCTGGGCACTGAAGCTTTCTTT.